These 8 T cell receptor beta chains came from one sample sequenced in a study of cytomegalovirus exposure and HLA in healthy donors. Primers: 60 Vbeta forward and 13 Jbeta reverse. TCRdb's table, derived via immunoSEQ multiplex PCR, lists solely in-frame clones and lacks some. Of under 200,000 clones in the sample, about 64% are singletons; the top ten hold about 1.3%. The sample was PBMCs. Source of these receptors: a man between 45 and 60 years old in good health and CMV-seronegative.

This rearrangement joins TRBV4-1 to TRBJ2-1; 10 nucleotides agree with TRBD2. This CDR3 is 13 amino acids long. V shed 11 bases, J shed 7 bases, and the junction held 8 bases outside the gene matches. The germline gives CDR1 MGHRA, CDR2 YSYEKL. The chain's CDR3 is CAAGLAGANEQFF. The CDR3 region has the DNA TGCGCCGCGGGCCTAGCGGGGGCGAATGAGCAGTTCTTC.

The chain is built from TRBV28 and TRBJ2-7; 7 positions match TRBD1. The CDR3 length is 14 residues. CDR1 is MDHEN, CDR2 SYDVKM, per germline. V trimming: 6 bases; J trimming: 3 bases; junction bases outside the gene matches: 8. The CDR3 DNA follows: TGTGCCAGCAGCGGGGACAGTTTAAGCTACGAGCAGTACTTC. Its protein is CASSGDSLSYEQYF.

This clone was seen a handful of times. The V call is TRBV11-1, the J call TRBJ1-6; D is unclear. The CDR3 consists of 15 residues. Germline CDR1 reads SGHAT; CDR2 reads FQDESV (reference sequence). V lost 4 bases and J 3 bases, leaving 10 bases between the germline ends. CDR3 sequence: CASSYGLNYNSPLHF. The CDR3 nucleotides read TGTGCCAGCAGCTACGGACTGAACTATAATTCACCCCTCCACTTT.

The chain joins TRBV5-1 to TRBJ1-1, with 11 nucleotides matching TRBD1. Germline CDR1 reads SGHRS; CDR2 reads YFSETQ. Trimming cost V 4 bases and J 5 bases; bases outside gene matches: 7. The CDR3 covers 15 residues. CDR3 region: CASSPGQGAGTEAFF. The CDR3 nucleotides are TGCGCCAGCAGCCCAGGACAGGGGGCTGGGACTGAAGCTTTCTTT.

The V and J genes are TRBV25-1 and TRBJ2-5; possibly TRBD2 for D (6 bases). The V end lost 1 base, the J end lost 4 bases, and 13 bases lay between the germline ends. The CDR3 is 15 amino acids. Germline CDR1 is MGHDK and CDR2 is SYGVNS. The CDR3 protein is CASSESGQGGETQYF. CDR3 in DNA: TGTGCCAGCAGTGAATCCGGTCAGGGAGGAGAGACCCAGTACTTC.

The genes are TRBV7-2 and TRBJ2-1; weak D call: TRBD2 (6 bases). Germline lookup yields CDR1 SGHTA and CDR2 FQGNSA. The CDR3 length is 15 residues. Deletions cut 3 bases from V and 0 bases from J, with 9 bases between. CDR3 sequence (DNA): TGTGCCAGCAGCTTTGGGGGGAGCTCCTACAATGAGCAGTTCTTC. Its protein product is CASSFGGSSYNEQFF.

This rearrangement joins TRBV2 to TRBJ2-5; 7 positions agree with TRBD2. After removal of 8 bases from V and 1 base from J, the junction contained 7 bases not matched to a gene. The CDR3 is 14 amino acids. Germline V gives CDR1 SNHLY, CDR2 FYNNEI. Here the CDR3 DNA reads TGTGCCAGCCGGGGCCGGGAGGCCCAAGAGACCCAGTACTTC. Translating it yields CASRGREAQETQYF.

The CDR3 DNA reads as TGTGCCAGCAGCTTGACGGCGGAGCTTCCTAGCACAGATACGCAGTATTTT. Translating gives CASSLTAELPSTDTQYF. The chain is built from TRBV5-7 and TRBJ2-3; no clear D gene. TRBV5-7 is an open reading frame whose function is uncertain. The V end was cut by 1 base, the J end by 0 bases, with 15 bases between. This CDR3 comprises 17 residues.